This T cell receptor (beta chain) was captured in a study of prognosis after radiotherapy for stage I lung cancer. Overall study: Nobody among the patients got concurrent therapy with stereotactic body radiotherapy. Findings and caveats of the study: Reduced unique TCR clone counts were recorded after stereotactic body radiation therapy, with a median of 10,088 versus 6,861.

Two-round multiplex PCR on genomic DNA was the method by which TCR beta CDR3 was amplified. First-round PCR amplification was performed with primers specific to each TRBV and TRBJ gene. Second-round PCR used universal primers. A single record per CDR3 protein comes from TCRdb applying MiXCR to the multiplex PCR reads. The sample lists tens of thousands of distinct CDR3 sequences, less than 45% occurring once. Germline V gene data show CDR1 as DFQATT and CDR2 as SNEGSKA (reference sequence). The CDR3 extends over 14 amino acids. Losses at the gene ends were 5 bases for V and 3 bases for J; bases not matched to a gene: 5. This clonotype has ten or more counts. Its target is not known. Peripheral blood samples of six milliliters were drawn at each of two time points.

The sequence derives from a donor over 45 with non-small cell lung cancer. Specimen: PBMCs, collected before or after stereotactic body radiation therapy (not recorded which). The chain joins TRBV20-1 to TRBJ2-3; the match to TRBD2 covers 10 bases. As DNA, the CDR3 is TGCAGTGCTCCCGCTAGCGGGAGAACAGATACGCAGTATTTT. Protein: CSAPASGRTDTQYF.